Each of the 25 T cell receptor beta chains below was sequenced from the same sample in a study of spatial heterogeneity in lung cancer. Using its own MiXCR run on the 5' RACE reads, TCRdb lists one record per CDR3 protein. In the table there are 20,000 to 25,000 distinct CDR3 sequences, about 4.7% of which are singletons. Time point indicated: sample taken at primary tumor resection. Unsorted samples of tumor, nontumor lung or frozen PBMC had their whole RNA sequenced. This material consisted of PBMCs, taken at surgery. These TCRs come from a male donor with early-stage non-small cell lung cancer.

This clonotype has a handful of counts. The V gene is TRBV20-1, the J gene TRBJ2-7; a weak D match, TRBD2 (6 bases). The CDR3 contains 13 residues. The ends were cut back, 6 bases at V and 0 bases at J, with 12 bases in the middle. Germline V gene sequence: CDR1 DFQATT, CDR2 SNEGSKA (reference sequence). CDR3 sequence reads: CSAGGGPSYEQYF. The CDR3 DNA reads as TGCAGTGCGGGAGGTGGCCCCTCCTACGAGCAGTACTTC.

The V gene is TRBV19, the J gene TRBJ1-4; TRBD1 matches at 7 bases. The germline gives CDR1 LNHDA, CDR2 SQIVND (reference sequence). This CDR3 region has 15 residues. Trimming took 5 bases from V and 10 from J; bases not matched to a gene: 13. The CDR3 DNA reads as TGTGCCAGTAGTCCGGGACAGCGCCGGACCCCAAAACTGTTTTTT. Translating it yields CASSPGQRRTPKLFF. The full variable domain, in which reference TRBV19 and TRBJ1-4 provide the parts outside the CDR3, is DGGITQSPKYLFRKEGQNVTLSCEQNLNHDAMYWYRQDPGQGLRLIYYSQIVNDFQKGDIAEGYSVSREKKESFPLTVTSAQKNPTAFYLCASSPGQRRTPKLFFGSGTQLSVL.

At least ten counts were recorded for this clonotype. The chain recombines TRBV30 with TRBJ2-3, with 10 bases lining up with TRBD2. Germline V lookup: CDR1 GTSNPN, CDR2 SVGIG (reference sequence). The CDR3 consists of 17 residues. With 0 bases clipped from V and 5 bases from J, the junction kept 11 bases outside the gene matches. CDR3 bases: TGTGCCTGGAGTGTAGCCGTGGGTAGCGGGAGGAGAGATACGCAGTATTTT. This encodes CAWSVAVGSGRRDTQYF.

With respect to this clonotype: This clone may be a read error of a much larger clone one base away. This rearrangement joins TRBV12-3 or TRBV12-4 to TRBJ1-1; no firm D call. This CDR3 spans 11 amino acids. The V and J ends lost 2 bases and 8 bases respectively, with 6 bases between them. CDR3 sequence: CASSLNDEAFF. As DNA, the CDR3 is TGTGCCAGCAGTTTAAACGACGAAGCTTTCTTT.

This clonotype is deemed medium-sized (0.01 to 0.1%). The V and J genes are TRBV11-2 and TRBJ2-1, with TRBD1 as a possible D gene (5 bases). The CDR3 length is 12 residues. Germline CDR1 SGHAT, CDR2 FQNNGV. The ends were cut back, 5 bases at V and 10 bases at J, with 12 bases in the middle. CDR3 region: CASSLSRAEQFF. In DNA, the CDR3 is TGTGCCAGCAGCCTTTCCAGGGCGGAGCAGTTCTTC.

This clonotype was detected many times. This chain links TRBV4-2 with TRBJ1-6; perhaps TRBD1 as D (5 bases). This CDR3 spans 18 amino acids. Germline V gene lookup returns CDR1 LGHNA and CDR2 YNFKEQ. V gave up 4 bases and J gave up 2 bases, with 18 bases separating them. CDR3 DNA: TGTGCCAGCAGCCTCAGGTCTTATGCGGGGGCCTATAATTCACCCCTCCACTTT. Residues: CASSLRSYAGAYNSPLHF.

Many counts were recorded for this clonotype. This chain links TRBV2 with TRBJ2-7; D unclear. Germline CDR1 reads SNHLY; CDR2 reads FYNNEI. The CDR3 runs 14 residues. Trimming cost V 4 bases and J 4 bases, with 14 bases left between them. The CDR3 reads CASSGEQDLYEQYF. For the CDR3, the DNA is TGTGCCAGCAGTGGTGAGCAGGATCTATACGAGCAGTACTTC.

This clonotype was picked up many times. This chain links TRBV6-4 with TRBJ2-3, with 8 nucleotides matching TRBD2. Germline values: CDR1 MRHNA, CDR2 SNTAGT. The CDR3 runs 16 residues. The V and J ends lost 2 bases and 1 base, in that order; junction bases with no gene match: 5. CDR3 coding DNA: TGTGCCAGCAGTGACGCCAGCGGGGGATGCACAGATACGCAGTATTTT. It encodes CASSDASGGCTDTQYF.

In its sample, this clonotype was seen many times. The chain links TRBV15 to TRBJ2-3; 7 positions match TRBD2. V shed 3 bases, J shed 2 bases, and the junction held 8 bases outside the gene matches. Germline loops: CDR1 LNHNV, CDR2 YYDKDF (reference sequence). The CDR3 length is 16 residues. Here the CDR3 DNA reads TGTGCCACCAGCAGGCTGGGGGGGGAGCTCACAGATACGCAGTATTTT. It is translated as CATSRLGGELTDTQYF.

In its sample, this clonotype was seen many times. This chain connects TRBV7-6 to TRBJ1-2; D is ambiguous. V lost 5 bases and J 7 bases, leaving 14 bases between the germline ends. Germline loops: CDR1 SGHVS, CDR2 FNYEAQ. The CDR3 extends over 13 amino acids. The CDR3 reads CASSPGDTRGYTF. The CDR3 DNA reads TGTGCCAGCAGCCCTGGTGACACGCGTGGCTACACCTTC.

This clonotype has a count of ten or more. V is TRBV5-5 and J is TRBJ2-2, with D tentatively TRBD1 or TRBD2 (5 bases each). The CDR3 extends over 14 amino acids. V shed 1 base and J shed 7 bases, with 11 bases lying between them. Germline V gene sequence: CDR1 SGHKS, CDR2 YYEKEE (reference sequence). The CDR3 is CASSLNLGGGELFF. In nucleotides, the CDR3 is TGTGCCAGCAGCTTGAACCTTGGGGGCGGGGAGCTGTTTTTT.

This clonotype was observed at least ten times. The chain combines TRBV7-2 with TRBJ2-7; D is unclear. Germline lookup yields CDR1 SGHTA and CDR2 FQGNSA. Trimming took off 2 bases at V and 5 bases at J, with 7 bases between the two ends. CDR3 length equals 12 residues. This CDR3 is CASSLSRDEQYF. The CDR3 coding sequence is TGTGCCAGCAGCTTATCCCGGGACGAGCAGTACTTC.

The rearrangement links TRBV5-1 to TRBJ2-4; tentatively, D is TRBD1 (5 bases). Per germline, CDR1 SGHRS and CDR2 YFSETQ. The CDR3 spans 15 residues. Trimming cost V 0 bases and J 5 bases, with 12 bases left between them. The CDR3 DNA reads TGCGCCAGCAGCTTGGTGGCAGGGCGAGAAAACATTCAGTACTTC. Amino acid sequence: CASSLVAGRENIQYF.

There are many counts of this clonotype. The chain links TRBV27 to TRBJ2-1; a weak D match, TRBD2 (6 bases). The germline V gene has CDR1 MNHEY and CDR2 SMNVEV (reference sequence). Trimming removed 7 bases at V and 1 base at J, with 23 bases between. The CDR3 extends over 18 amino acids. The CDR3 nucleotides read TGTGCCAGCACCAAATTGACCGAGGGTGCGGGATCCTACAATGAGCAGTTCTTC. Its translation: CASTKLTEGAGSYNEQFF.

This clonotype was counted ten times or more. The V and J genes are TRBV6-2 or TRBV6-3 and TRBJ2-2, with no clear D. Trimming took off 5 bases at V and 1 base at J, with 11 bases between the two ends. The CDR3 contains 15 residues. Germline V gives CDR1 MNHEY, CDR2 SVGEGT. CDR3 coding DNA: TGTGCCAGCAGTCCCCAGCGTCGGAACACCGGGGAGCTGTTTTTT. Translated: CASSPQRRNTGELFF.

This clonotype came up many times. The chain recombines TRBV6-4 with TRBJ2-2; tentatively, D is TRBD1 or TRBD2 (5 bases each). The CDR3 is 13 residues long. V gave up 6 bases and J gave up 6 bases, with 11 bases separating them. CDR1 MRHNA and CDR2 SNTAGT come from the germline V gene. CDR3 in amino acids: CASSGTEPGELFF. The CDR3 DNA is TGTGCCAGCAGCGGGACCGAGCCCGGGGAGCTGTTTTTT.

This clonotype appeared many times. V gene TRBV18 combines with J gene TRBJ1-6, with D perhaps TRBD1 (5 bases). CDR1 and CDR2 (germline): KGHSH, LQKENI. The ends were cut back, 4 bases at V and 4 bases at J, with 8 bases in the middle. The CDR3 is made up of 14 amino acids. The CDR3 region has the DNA TGTGCCAGCTCACAAGACAGATATAATTCACCCCTCCACTTT. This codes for CASSQDRYNSPLHF.

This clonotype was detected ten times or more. CDR3 in amino acids: CASSVTSGQTDTQYF. CDR3 DNA sequence: TGTGCCAGCAGCGTTACTAGCGGACAGACAGATACGCAGTATTTT. The J gene is TRBJ2-3, the V gene TRBV9; 8 bases match TRBD2. CDR3 length: 15 amino acids. Trimming removed 2 bases from V and 3 bases from J; junction bases left unmatched: 5. Germline V gives CDR1 SGDLS, CDR2 YYNGEE.

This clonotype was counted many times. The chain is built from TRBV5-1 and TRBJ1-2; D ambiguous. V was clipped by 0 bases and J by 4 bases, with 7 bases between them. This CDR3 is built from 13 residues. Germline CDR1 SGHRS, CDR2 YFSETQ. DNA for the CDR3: TGCGCCAGCAGCTTGGAGGGCGGCTATGGCTACACCTTC. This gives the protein CASSLEGGYGYTF.

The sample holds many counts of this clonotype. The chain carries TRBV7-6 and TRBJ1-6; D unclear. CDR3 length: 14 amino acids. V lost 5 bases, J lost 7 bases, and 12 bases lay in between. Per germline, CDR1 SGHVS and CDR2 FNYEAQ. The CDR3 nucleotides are TGTGCCAGCAGCCTAGGCCGGCGGAATTCACCCCTCCACTTT. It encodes CASSLGRRNSPLHF.

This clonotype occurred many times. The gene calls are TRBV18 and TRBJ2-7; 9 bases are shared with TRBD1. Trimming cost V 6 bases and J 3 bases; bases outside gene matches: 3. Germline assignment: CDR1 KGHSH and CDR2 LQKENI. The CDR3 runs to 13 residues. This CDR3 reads CASSWDRVYEQYF. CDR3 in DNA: TGTGCCAGCTCTTGGGACAGGGTCTACGAGCAGTACTTC.

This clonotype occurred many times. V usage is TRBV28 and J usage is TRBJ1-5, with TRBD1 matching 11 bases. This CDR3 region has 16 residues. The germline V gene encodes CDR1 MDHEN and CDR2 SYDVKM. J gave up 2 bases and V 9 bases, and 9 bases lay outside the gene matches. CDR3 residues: CASRDRGFEGNQPQHF. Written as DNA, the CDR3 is TGTGCCAGTCGGGACAGGGGGTTTGAAGGCAATCAGCCCCAGCATTTT.

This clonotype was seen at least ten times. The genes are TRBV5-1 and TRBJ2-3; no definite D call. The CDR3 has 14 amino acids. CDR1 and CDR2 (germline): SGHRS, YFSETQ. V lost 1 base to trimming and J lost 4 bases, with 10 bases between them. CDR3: CASSLSSRSDTQYF. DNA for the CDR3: TGCGCCAGCAGCTTGTCGTCGCGCTCAGATACGCAGTATTTT.

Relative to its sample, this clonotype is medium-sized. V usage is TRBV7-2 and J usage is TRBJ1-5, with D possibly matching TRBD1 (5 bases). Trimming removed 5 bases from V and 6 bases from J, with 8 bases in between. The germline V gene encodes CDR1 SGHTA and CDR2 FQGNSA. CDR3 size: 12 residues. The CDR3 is CASSPQGQPQHF. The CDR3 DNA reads TGTGCCAGCAGCCCCCAGGGTCAGCCCCAGCATTTT.

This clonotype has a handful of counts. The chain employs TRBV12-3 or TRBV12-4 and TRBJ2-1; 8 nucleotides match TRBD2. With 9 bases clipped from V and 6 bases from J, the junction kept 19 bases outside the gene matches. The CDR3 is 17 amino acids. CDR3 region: CASQSPLRTGGRNEQFF. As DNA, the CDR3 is TGTGCCAGTCAGAGTCCCCTCAGAACGGGAGGGCGCAATGAGCAGTTCTTC.